One sample yielded the 8 T cell receptor beta chains listed below, sequenced in a study of early T cells in non-severe SARS-CoV-2 infection. TCRdb re-called the 5' RACE reads through MiXCR, storing one row per CDR3 protein. The data hold 30,000 to 40,000 distinct CDR3 sequences, with less than 5.5% observed a single time. Sequenced sample: whole blood. Receptor source: an adult who was a healthcare worker with PCR-confirmed SARS-CoV-2 infection or an uninfected control (not recorded which).

This clonotype came up many times. This chain links TRBV6-1 with TRBJ1-5, with a possible D match to TRBD1 (5 bases). CDR1 is MNHNS and CDR2 is SASEGT in the germline V gene. The V end was cut by 1 base, the J end by 6 bases, with 10 bases between. The CDR3 loop spans 14 amino acids. For the CDR3, the DNA is TGTGCCAGCAGTGAAGACAGGATACGTCAGCCCCAGCATTTT. Residues: CASSEDRIRQPQHF.

This clonotype came up many times. The chain couples TRBV29-1 to TRBJ1-2, with D hard to call. Trimming took 4 bases from V and 6 from J, leaving 3 bases between them. The CDR3 spans 9 residues. Per the germline V gene, CDR1 is SQVTM and CDR2 is ANQGSEA. The CDR3 DNA follows: TGCAGCGTTGTTGATGGCTACACCTTC. This gives the protein CSVVDGYTF.

The chain carries TRBV4-3 and TRBJ2-5, with 9 positions matching TRBD1. The CDR3 has 15 residues. Trimming at V came to 3 bases and at J to 5 bases, leaving 7 bases not matched to a gene. Germline values: CDR1 LGHNA, CDR2 YSLEER. As DNA, the CDR3 is TGCGCCAGCAGCCACGGGACAGGGTCTGGGGAGACCCAGTACTTC. The encoded protein is CASSHGTGSGETQYF.

CDR3 DNA sequence: TGTGCCAGCACCCCCCCCGGGCGCAGCTACGAGCAGTACTTC. Protein product: CASTPPGRSYEQYF. This chain links TRBV27 with TRBJ2-7; D not certain. The V end lost 7 bases, the J end lost 3 bases, and 16 bases lay between the germline ends. The V gene's germline CDR1 is MNHEY and CDR2 SMNVEV (reference sequence). The CDR3 is 14 amino acids.

In its sample, this clonotype was seen many times. The chain employs TRBV15 and TRBJ2-5; 9 nucleotides line up with TRBD2. V shed 0 bases and J 8 bases; nucleotides not matched to a gene: 7. Germline-derived CDR1 and CDR2 are LNHNV and YYDKDF (reference sequence). The CDR3 contains 15 residues. The CDR3 sequence: CATSREEDSGGTQYF. The CDR3 DNA follows: TGTGCCACCAGCAGAGAGGAAGATAGCGGGGGTACCCAGTACTTC.

V and J are TRBV6-6 and TRBJ2-7; 7 nucleotides align to TRBD2. CDR3 length: 15 residues. Trimming took 2 bases from V and 5 from J; bases not matched to a gene: 9. CDR1 is MNHNY, CDR2 SVGAGI, per germline (reference sequence). The CDR3 nucleotides are TGTGCCAGCAGTTACGGGGAGGTCAGCGGGGACGAGCAGTACTTC. Protein: CASSYGEVSGDEQYF.

In its sample, this clonotype was seen many times. CDR3 in amino acids: CASSLDVATNEKLFF. The DNA for the CDR3 is TGCGCCAGCAGCTTGGACGTTGCAACTAATGAAAAACTGTTTTTT. The rearrangement uses TRBV5-1 and TRBJ1-4; no reliable D call. This CDR3 is 15 amino acids long. Between the trimmed V and J ends, which lost 0 bases and 0 bases, there was a span of 6 bases. CDR1 and CDR2 (germline): SGHRS, YFSETQ.

This clonotype has a count of ten or more. This chain links TRBV21-1 with TRBJ1-1. TRBV21-1 is a listed pseudogene. The CDR3 length is 11 residues. CDR3 in DNA: TGTGCCAGCAGCAAAGCGGGCCAAGCTTTCTTT. This encodes CASSKAGQAFF.